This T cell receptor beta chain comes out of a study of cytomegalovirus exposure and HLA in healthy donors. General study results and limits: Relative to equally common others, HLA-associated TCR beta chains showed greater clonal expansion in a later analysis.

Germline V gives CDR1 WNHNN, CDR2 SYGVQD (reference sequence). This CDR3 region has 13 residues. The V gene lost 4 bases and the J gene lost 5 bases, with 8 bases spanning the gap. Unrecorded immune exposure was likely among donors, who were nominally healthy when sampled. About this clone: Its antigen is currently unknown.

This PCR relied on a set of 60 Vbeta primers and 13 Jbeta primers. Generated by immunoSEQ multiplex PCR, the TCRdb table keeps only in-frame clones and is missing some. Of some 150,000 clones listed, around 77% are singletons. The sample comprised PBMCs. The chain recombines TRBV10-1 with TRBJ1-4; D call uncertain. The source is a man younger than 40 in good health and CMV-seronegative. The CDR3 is CASSVVENEKLFF. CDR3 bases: TGCGCCAGCAGTGTGGTCGAGAATGAAAAACTGTTTTTT.